The 18 T cell receptor beta chains below come from one sample, sequenced in a study of blood T cells in healthy people across ages (dated by TCRdb to the mid-2010s). Preparation of the library involved 5' RACE. Sequenced on an Illumina HiSeq 2500. A second 7 to 11 cycle PCR used a sample-barcoded 5' primer and a J-beta primer mix. In-frame beta chains were kept once TCRdb had trimmed the public reads at Q25 with fastp and called clones with MiXCR. Identical CDR3 protein sequences are pooled into one entry, listed with their most common genes and DNA. The sample table lists under 750,000 distinct CDR3 sequences, roughly 43% of them with a count of one. Of the sample, about 26% is held by the ten largest clones. Sample: blood. These receptors were collected from an elderly man in good health.

The chain links TRBV1 to TRBJ2-5; the table gives TRBD2 as D, unverified against the DNA. TRBV1 is a recognized pseudogene. The CDR3 runs 15 residues. CDR3 loop: CTSSPTSGEYNEQYF. CDR3 DNA: TGCACCAGCAGCCCTACTAGCGGGGAGTACAATGAGCAGTACTTC.

This clonotype was seen repeatedly, ten times or more. The chain carries TRBV6-5 and TRBJ1-2, with 7 bases aligning to TRBD1. This CDR3 contains 16 residues. Germline V gene sequence: CDR1 MNHEY, CDR2 SVGAGI. V lost 5 bases to trimming and J lost 5 bases; unmatched junction nucleotides: 14. CDR3 loop: CASSRNPGQQFYGYTF. CDR3 coding DNA: TGTGCCAGCAGTCGCAACCCGGGACAGCAATTTTATGGCTACACCTTC.

This sequence joins TRBV7-8 and TRBJ2-2; D call uncertain. This CDR3 is built from 16 residues. The V and J ends lost 6 bases and 0 bases respectively, with 14 bases between them. Germline CDR1 SGHVS, CDR2 FQNEAQ. The CDR3 is CASSSWAQPNTGELFF. The CDR3 DNA sequence: TGTGCCAGCAGTTCATGGGCACAGCCGAACACCGGGGAGCTGTTTTTT.

The gene calls are TRBV20-1 and TRBJ2-1, with 13 positions matching TRBD2. Germline CDR1 is DFQATT and CDR2 is SNEGSKA (reference sequence). This CDR3 region has 15 residues. Trimming at V came to 5 bases and at J to 5 bases, leaving 6 bases not matched to a gene. CDR3 region: CSAGAGTSGNNEQFF. The CDR3 region has the DNA TGCAGTGCTGGGGCCGGGACTAGCGGGAACAATGAGCAGTTCTTC.

The chain employs TRBV10-3 and TRBJ2-1, with D perhaps matching TRBD1 (5 bases). This CDR3 is built from 14 residues. Germline V gene lookup returns CDR1 ENHRY and CDR2 SYGVKD. Trimming took off 3 bases at V and 6 bases at J, with 12 bases between the two ends. The CDR3 spells CAISDMGQTNEQFF. The CDR3 nucleotides are TGTGCCATCAGTGATATGGGGCAGACCAATGAGCAGTTCTTC.

This clonotype was recorded a few times. The genes are TRBV10-1 and TRBJ2-3; D may be TRBD2 (5 bases). The germline V gene has CDR1 WNHNN and CDR2 SYGVQD (reference sequence). The V end lost 2 bases, the J end lost 14 bases, and 17 bases lay between the germline ends. The CDR3 length is 13 residues. This CDR3 is CASSENAGLAWYF. CDR3 bases: TGCGCCAGCAGTGAGAATGCGGGCTTAGCGTGGTATTTT.

This clonotype appeared a few times. V gene TRBV27 combines with J gene TRBJ1-2, with a weak D call TRBD1 (6 bases). Germline CDR1 is MNHEY and CDR2 is SMNVEV (reference sequence). The CDR3 is 14 amino acids. V was pared by 6 bases and J by 2 bases, with 13 bases between. The CDR3 region has the DNA TGTGCCAGCAGAACCGGGACAAACAACTATGGCTACACCTTC. Amino acids: CASRTGTNNYGYTF.

The V call is TRBV20-1, the J call TRBJ1-2, with D unclear. Germline V CDR1 and CDR2: DFQATT, SNEGSKA (reference sequence). This CDR3 region has 13 residues. Between the trimmed V and J ends, which lost 6 bases and 4 bases, there was a span of 15 bases. CDR3 amino acids: CSATAELAYGYTF. The CDR3 DNA reads as TGCAGTGCCACTGCGGAGTTAGCCTATGGCTACACCTTC.

The chain employs TRBV6-5 and TRBJ1-2, with no clear D. V lost 7 bases and J lost 4, with 19 bases in between. Germline CDR1 reads MNHEY; CDR2 reads SVGAGI. CDR3 length equals 15 residues. For the CDR3, the DNA is TGTGCCAGCACCATGGGAGGGTCAACTACCTATGGCTACACCTTC. Its protein is CASTMGGSTTYGYTF.

This clonotype was seen at least ten times. This chain joins TRBV6-6 and TRBJ2-1; TRBD1 agrees at 7 bases. This CDR3 spans 16 amino acids. J lost 2 bases, V lost 6 bases, and 10 bases had no gene match. Germline V gene lookup returns CDR1 MNHNY and CDR2 SVGAGI (reference sequence). This CDR3 is CASSPATGSAYNEQFF. DNA of the CDR3: TGTGCCAGCAGCCCAGCGACAGGGTCGGCCTACAATGAGCAGTTCTTC.

With regard to this clonotype: One end of the junction fails to match germline, which may point to a read error. This chain links TRBV6-6 with TRBJ1-2, with a tentative D call TRBD1 (5 bases). This CDR3 is built from 14 residues. Germline V gene data show CDR1 as MNHNY and CDR2 as SVGAGI (reference sequence). CDR3 bases: TGTGACAGCGAGGGCAGGGACCGTGACTATGGCTATACCTTC. Its protein product is CDSEGRDRDYGYTF.

This clonotype was recorded at least ten times. V is TRBV6-5 and J is TRBJ2-4, with TRBD1 identical over 9 bases. With V trimmed by 6 bases and J by 8 bases, 11 bases remained unmatched. This CDR3 is built from 15 residues. Germline CDR1 and CDR2: MNHEY and SVGAGI. In nucleotides, the CDR3 is TGTGCCAGCAGACCCGGGACAGGGAGGGGAGACATTCAGTACTTC. This translates into CASRPGTGRGDIQYF.

The V call is TRBV12-3 or TRBV12-4, the J call TRBJ1-1; D perhaps matches TRBD1 (5 bases). Trimming left V 6 bases short and J 5 bases short, with 13 bases between. The CDR3 has 13 amino acids. This CDR3 reads CASSRGTATEAFF. In nucleotides, the CDR3 is TGTGCCAGCAGCCGCGGGACGGCTACTGAAGCTTTCTTT.

This clonotype was counted ten times or more. The V and J genes are TRBV12-3 or TRBV12-4 and TRBJ2-7; D not resolved. The CDR3 runs 14 residues. Trimming took 1 base from V and 0 from J, leaving 7 bases between them. For the CDR3, the DNA is TGTGCCAGCAGTTTAGGAGGTACCTCCTACGAGCAGTACTTC. Amino acid sequence: CASSLGGTSYEQYF.

The rearrangement joins TRBV10-3 to TRBJ1-1; D is ambiguous. Germline assignment: CDR1 ENHRY and CDR2 SYGVKD. The V gene lost 6 bases and the J gene lost 4 bases, with 6 bases spanning the gap. CDR3 size: 11 residues. This CDR3 reads CAIRDTTEAFF. CDR3 coding DNA: TGTGCCATCAGAGACACCACTGAAGCTTTCTTT.

The chain employs TRBV11-2 and TRBJ2-1; D uncertain. From germline, CDR1 is SGHAT and CDR2 FQNNGV. This CDR3 contains 12 residues. Trimming pared 3 bases from V and 10 bases from J, leaving 10 bases between. This CDR3 is CASSFRPREQFF. The CDR3 DNA sequence: TGTGCCAGCAGCTTTAGACCACGGGAGCAGTTCTTC.

V usage is TRBV3-1 and J usage is TRBJ2-2, with D maybe TRBD2 (6 bases). V shed 6 bases and J shed 0 bases, with 17 bases lying between them. Per germline, CDR1 LGHDT and CDR2 YNNKEL (reference sequence). The CDR3 is 17 amino acids. The CDR3 is CASRKRRATTNTGELFF. The CDR3 DNA reads TGTGCCAGCAGGAAGAGGAGGGCGACGACGAACACCGGGGAGCTGTTTTTT. Together with reference TRBV3-1 and TRBJ2-2, the CDR3 gives the full variable domain: DTAVSQTPKYLVTQMGNDKSIKCEQNLGHDTMYWYKQDSKKFLKIMFSYNNKELIINETVPNRFSPKSPDKAHLNLHINSLELGDSAVYFCASRKRRATTNTGELFFGEGSRLTVL.

This chain uses TRBV14 with TRBJ1-1; D is perhaps TRBD1 (6 bases). In germline, CDR1 is SGHDN, CDR2 FVKESK. This CDR3 spans 16 amino acids. Trimming removed 2 bases from V and 3 bases from J, with 16 bases in between. The CDR3 region is CASSQWGGGRHTEAFF. CDR3 DNA: TGTGCCAGCAGCCAATGGGGGGGCGGAAGGCACACTGAAGCTTTCTTT.